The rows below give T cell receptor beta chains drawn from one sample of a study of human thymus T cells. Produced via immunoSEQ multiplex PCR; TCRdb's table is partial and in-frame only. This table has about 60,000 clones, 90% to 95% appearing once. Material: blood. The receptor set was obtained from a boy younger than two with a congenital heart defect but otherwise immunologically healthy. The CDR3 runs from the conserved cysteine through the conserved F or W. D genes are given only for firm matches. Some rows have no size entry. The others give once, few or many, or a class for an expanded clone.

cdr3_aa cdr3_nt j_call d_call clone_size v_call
CASSPRQLGYGYTF TGTGCCAGCAGCCCCCGACAGCTGGGCTATGGCTACACCTTC TRBJ1-2 - - TRBV9
CASRPGTGRTQYF TGTGCCAGCAGACCCGGGACAGGGAGGACGCAGTATTTT TRBJ2-3 TRBD1 - TRBV28
CAISGDISDTQYF TGTGCCATCAGTGGGGACATTTCAGATACGCAGTATTTT TRBJ2-3 - - TRBV10-3
CASSLGRGNYEQYF TGCGCCAGCAGCTTGGGACGGGGGAACTACGAGCAGTACTTC TRBJ2-7 - - TRBV5-1
CASIPGTSGRMGGEQFF TGCGCCAGCATCCCCGGGACTAGCGGGAGAATGGGGGGTGAGCAGTTCTTC TRBJ2-1 TRBD2 - TRBV5-1
CASSYWDSSSGNTIYF TGTGCCAGCAGTTATTGGGACAGTTCCTCTGGAAACACCATATATTTT TRBJ1-3 TRBD1 - TRBV6-5
CADPGQYF TGCGCCGATCCGGGCCAGTACTTC TRBJ2-7 - - TRBV23-1
CSALNRDEQYF TGCAGTGCGCTGAACAGGGACGAGCAGTACTTC TRBJ2-7 - - TRBV20-1
CAISESGGGVSSYNEQFF TGTGCCATCAGTGAGTCCGGCGGGGGAGTGAGCTCCTACAATGAGCAGTTCTTC TRBJ2-1 TRBD2 once TRBV10-3
CASSLARGDGYGYTF TGTGCCAGCAGCTTAGCGCGGGGCGATGGCTATGGCTACACCTTC TRBJ1-2 - - TRBV7-9
CASSPRQGYEQYF TGCGCCAGCAGCCCGAGACAGGGCTACGAGCAGTACTTC TRBJ2-7 TRBD1 - TRBV5-1
CASSELAGTDTQYF TGTGCCAGCAGTGAACTAGCGGGCACAGATACGCAGTATTTT TRBJ2-3 TRBD2 - TRBV25-1
CASSLRLAGHNEQFF TGCGCCAGCAGCTTGCGGCTAGCGGGTCACAATGAGCAGTTCTTC TRBJ2-1 TRBD2 - TRBV5-1
CASSSSRQGWEYEQYF TGTGCCAGCAGCTCCAGTAGACAGGGATGGGAGTACGAGCAGTACTTC TRBJ2-7 TRBD1 - TRBV13
CASSQDELGRRYEQYF TGCGCCAGCAGCCAAGACGAGCTGGGGAGGAGGTACGAGCAGTACTTC TRBJ2-7 - - TRBV4-1
CASSLDYGYTF TGTGCCAGCAGTTTAGACTATGGCTACACCTTC TRBJ1-2 - - TRBV28
CASSVDTGVNSPLHF TGTGCCAGCAGCGTAGACACGGGGGTTAATTCACCCCTCCACTTT TRBJ1-6 - - TRBV9
CASLWSGEENIQYF TGTGCCAGCTTATGGTCAGGGGAGGAAAACATTCAGTACTTC TRBJ2-4 - - TRBV2
CASSLKTGGIYEQYF TGTGCCAGCAGCTTAAAGACAGGGGGCATCTACGAGCAGTACTTC TRBJ2-7 TRBD1 - TRBV7-9
CASSPRRDREGMGYGYTF TGTGCCAGCTCACCACGGCGGGACAGGGAAGGGATGGGCTATGGCTACACCTTC TRBJ1-2 TRBD1 - TRBV18
CASSSSGTHNSPLHF TGTGCCAGCTCTTCGTCAGGGACCCATAATTCACCCCTCCACTTT TRBJ1-6 - - TRBV18
CASSRRDVAVGEQYF TGTGCCAGCAGTCGACGAGATGTAGCGGTTGGCGAGCAGTACTTC TRBJ2-7 - - TRBV6-6
CASSKRGTSVLEETQYF TGTGCCAGCAGCAAACGTGGGACTAGCGTTCTTGAGGAGACCCAGTACTTC TRBJ2-5 - - TRBV21-1
CASSPRTGNEQYF TGTGCCAGCTCACCACGAACGGGAAACGAGCAGTACTTC TRBJ2-7 - - TRBV18
CASQGSLNSPLHF TGCGCCAGCCAGGGGTCCCTCAATTCACCCCTCCACTTT TRBJ1-6 - - TRBV5-1
CASSVYTGLYGYTF TGTGCCAGCAGCGTATACACAGGACTCTATGGCTACACCTTC TRBJ1-2 - - TRBV9
CASSQEGLGNDQPQHF TGCGCCAGCAGCCAAGAGGGGTTAGGCAACGATCAGCCCCAGCATTTT TRBJ1-5 - - TRBV4-1
CASSQARNYEQYF TGCGCCAGCAGCCAAGCGCGGAACTACGAGCAGTACTTC TRBJ2-7 - - TRBV4-1
CASRQDQATTDTQYF TGTGCCAGCAGACAAGACCAGGCCACCACAGATACGCAGTATTTT TRBJ2-3 - - TRBV6-1
CASSQWVDRSSYNEQFF TGTGCCAGCAGCCAATGGGTAGACAGGAGCTCCTACAATGAGCAGTTCTTC TRBJ2-1 - - TRBV16
CASSIRFRTEQFF TGTGCCAGCAGTATAAGGTTTAGGACGGAGCAGTTCTTC TRBJ2-1 - once TRBV28
CASSLAEQYF TGCGCCAGCAGCTTGGCCGAGCAGTACTTC TRBJ2-7 - - TRBV5-1
CASSQDGTGVRNEQFF TGCGCCAGCAGCCAAGATGGGACGGGAGTACGGAATGAGCAGTTCTTC TRBJ2-1 - - TRBV4-1
CASSLVFASGGRNEQFF TGTGCCAGCAGCTTAGTCTTCGCTAGCGGGGGCCGCAATGAGCAGTTCTTC TRBJ2-1 TRBD2 - TRBV11-2
CASSLGRWNTEAFF TGTGCCAGCAGCTTAGGCCGATGGAACACTGAAGCTTTCTTT TRBJ1-1 - - TRBV7-9
CAISELSTGELFF TGTGCCATCAGTGAGTTGTCGACCGGGGAGCTGTTTTTT TRBJ2-2 - - TRBV10-3
CASSQDTPRAGAYNEQFF TGTGCCAGCAGCCAAGATACCCCGCGAGCGGGGGCCTACAATGAGCAGTTCTTC TRBJ2-1 TRBD2 - TRBV4-2
CASSQDFTDTQYF TGCGCCAGCAGCCAAGATTTCACAGATACGCAGTATTTT TRBJ2-3 - - TRBV4-3
CASRAGPYGYTF TGTGCCAGCAGAGCAGGACCGTATGGCTACACCTTC TRBJ1-2 - once TRBV6-5
CASSSQWHEQYF TGTGCCAGCAGCTCACAGTGGCACGAGCAGTACTTC TRBJ2-7 - - TRBV28
CASSLGSLNYGYTF TGTGCCAGCAGCCTGGGGTCCCTTAACTATGGCTACACCTTC TRBJ1-2 - - TRBV6-1
CASSYSSGVEQYF TGTGCCAGCAGTTACTCGTCCGGGGTCGAGCAGTACTTC TRBJ2-7 - - TRBV6-5
CASSQVAKLRGETQYF TGCGCCAGCAGCCAAGTCGCAAAGCTACGCGGGGAGACCCAGTACTTC TRBJ2-5 - - TRBV4-3
CASSEGYEQYF TGTGCCAGCAGTGAAGGGTACGAGCAGTACTTC TRBJ2-7 - - TRBV6-5
CASSLQHPGTGVYF TGCGCCAGCAGCTTGCAGCACCCCGGGACAGGGGTGTATTTT TRBJ2-3 TRBD1 - TRBV5-1
CASSQDRDRGWGEKLFF TGCGCCAGCAGCCAAGATCGGGACAGGGGTTGGGGTGAAAAACTGTTTTTT TRBJ1-4 TRBD1 once TRBV4-1
CASSEAGRGTYQFF TGTGCCAGCAGTGAAGCGGGGCGCGGGACTTACCAGTTCTTC TRBJ2-1 - - TRBV6-1
CASSLGLAADTQYF TGCGCCAGCAGCCTGGGACTAGCAGCAGATACGCAGTATTTT TRBJ2-3 TRBD2 - TRBV4-1
CASSTPGTANYGYTF TGTGCCAGCAGCACCCCCGGGACAGCTAACTATGGCTACACCTTC TRBJ1-2 TRBD1 - TRBV5-4
CASSQGLAGQETQYF TGTGCCAGCAGCCAAGGACTAGCGGGCCAAGAGACCCAGTACTTC TRBJ2-5 TRBD2 once TRBV4-2
CASSTNRGEAKKLFF TGTGCCAGCAGCACGAACAGGGGTGAGGCTAAAAAACTGTTTTTT TRBJ1-4 TRBD1 - TRBV7-2
CASSYRGRESNQPQHF TGTGCCAGCAGCTACAGGGGGAGGGAAAGCAATCAGCCCCAGCATTTT TRBJ1-5 TRBD1 once TRBV7-2
CASSFWLAGIPNTGELFF TGTGCCAGCAGTTTCTGGCTAGCGGGGATACCGAACACCGGGGAGCTGTTTTTT TRBJ2-2 TRBD2 once TRBV28